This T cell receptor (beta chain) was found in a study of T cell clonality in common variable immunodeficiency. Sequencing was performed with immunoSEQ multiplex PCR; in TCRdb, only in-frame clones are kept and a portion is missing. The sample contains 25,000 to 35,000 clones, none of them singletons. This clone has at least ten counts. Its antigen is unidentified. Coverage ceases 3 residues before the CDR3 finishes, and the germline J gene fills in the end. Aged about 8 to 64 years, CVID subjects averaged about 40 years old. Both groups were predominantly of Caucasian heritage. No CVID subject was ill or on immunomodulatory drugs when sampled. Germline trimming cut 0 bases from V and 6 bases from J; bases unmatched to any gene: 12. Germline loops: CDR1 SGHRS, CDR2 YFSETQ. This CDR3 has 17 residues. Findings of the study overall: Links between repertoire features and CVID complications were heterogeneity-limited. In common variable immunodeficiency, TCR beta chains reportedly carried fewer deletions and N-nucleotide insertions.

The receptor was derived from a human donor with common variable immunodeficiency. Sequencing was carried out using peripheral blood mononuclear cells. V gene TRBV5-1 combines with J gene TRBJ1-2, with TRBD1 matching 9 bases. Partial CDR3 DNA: TGCGCCAGCAGCTTGGTGGAAACCGGGACAGGGATACATGGC. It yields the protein CASSLVETGTGIHG. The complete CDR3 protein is CASSLVETGTGIHGYTF.